This TCR beta chain came from a study of blood T cells in healthy people across ages. To note about this clonotype: As yet, its antigen is unknown.

A J-beta primer mix and a sample-barcoded 5' primer were used in a second PCR of about 7 to 11 cycles. The study obtained at least 2.5 million CDR3-containing paired-end reads from every sample. TCRdb redid the calling of the 5' RACE reads with MiXCR, one entry per CDR3 protein. The sample holds 1.5 million to 2 million distinct CDR3 sequences, about 31% seen once. V dropped 2 bases and J dropped 12 bases, with 22 bases sitting between them. Germline CDR1 is MNHEY and CDR2 is SMNVEV (reference sequence). The CDR3 has 16 residues. The donors, healthy Caucasians from Russia, were aged roughly 6 to 95. General study points: Researchers deemed the diversity estimates from one million T cells underestimates. Diversity of TCR beta per million T cells declined in a roughly linear way with age.

The V call is TRBV27, the J call TRBJ2-2, with D maybe TRBD2 (6 bases). The sequence was collected from a woman in her twenties or thirties in good health. The sample was blood. In DNA, the CDR3 is TGTGCCAGCAGTTTAGCGTCTTGGGGGGTGGTCCGGAAGCTGTTTTTT. It translates to CASSLASWGVVRKLFF.